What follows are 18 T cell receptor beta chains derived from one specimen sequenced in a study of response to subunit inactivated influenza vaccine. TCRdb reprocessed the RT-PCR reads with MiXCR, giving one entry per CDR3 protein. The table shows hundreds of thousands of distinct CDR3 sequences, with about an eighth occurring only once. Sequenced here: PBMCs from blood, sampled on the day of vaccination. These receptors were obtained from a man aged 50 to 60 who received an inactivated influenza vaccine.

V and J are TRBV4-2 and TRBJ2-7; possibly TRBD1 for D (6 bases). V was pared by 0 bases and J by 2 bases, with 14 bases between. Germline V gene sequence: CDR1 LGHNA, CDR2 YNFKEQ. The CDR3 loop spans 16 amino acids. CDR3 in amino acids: CASSQEAGTFPYEQYF. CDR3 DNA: TGTGCCAGCAGCCAAGAGGCCGGGACATTTCCCTACGAGCAGTACTTC.

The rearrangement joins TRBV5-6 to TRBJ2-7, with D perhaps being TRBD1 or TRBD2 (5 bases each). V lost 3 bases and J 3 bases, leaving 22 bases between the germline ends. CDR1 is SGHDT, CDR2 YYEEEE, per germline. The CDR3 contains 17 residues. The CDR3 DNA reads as TGTGCCAGCAGCTCCCAGGGAGTAGTAGCCGACTTCTACGAGCAGTACTTC. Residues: CASSSQGVVADFYEQYF. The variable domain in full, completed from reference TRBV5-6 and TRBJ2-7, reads DAGVTQSPTHLIKTRGQQVTLRCSPKSGHDTVSWYQQALGQGPQFIFQYYEEEERQRGNFPDRFSGHQFPNYSSELNVNALLLGDSALYLCASSSQGVVADFYEQYFGPGTRLTVT.

Written as DNA, the CDR3 is TGTGCCTGGACTCCGGGACAGGGAGCAGATACGCAGTATTTT. This translates into CAWTPGQGADTQYF. This chain links TRBV30 with TRBJ2-3; 9 bases match TRBD1. The germline gives CDR1 GTSNPN, CDR2 SVGIG (reference sequence). There are 14 residues in the CDR3. V was clipped by 4 bases and J by 4 bases; unmatched bases: 6.

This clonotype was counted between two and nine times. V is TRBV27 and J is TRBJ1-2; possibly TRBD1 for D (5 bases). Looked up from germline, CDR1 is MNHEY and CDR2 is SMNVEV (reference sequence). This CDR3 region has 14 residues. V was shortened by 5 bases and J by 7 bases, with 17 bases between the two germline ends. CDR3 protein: CASSAGRTSRGYTF. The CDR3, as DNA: TGTGCCAGCAGTGCGGGACGTACCTCTCGTGGCTACACCTTC.

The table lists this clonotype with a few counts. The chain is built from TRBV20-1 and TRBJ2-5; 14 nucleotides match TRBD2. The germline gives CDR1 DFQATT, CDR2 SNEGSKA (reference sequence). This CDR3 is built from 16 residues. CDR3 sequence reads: CRAGTSGGHMLETQYF. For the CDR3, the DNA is TGCAGGGCTGGGACTAGCGGGGGCCATATGTTGGAGACCCAGTACTTC.

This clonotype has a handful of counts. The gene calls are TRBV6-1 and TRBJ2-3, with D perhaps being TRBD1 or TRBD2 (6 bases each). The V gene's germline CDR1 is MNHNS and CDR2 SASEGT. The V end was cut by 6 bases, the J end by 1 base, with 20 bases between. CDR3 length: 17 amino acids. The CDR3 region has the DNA TGTGCCAGCAGCCCTCCATCGGGGGCCCCTGGCACAGATACGCAGTATTTT. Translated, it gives CASSPPSGAPGTDTQYF.

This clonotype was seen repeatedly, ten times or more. CDR3 in DNA: TGTGCCAGCAGCCAGGGACAGGGTGGCGAAAAACTGTTTTTT. This gives the protein CASSQGQGGEKLFF. The J gene is TRBJ1-4, the V gene TRBV7-9; 9 bases fit TRBD1. This CDR3 spans 14 amino acids. CDR1 is SEHNR, CDR2 FQNEAQ, per germline (reference sequence). J gave up 8 bases and V 5 bases, and 6 bases lay outside the gene matches.

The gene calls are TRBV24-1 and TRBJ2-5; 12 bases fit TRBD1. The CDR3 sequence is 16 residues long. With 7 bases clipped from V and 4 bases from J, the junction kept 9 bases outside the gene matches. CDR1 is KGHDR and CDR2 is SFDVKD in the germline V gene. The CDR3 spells CATSPPGQGASETQYF. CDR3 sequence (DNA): TGTGCCACCAGCCCCCCGGGACAGGGGGCTTCAGAGACCCAGTACTTC.

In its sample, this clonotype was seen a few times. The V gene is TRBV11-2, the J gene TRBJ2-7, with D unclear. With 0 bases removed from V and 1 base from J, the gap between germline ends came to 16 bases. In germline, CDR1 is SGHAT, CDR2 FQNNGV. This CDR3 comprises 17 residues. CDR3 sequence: CASSLETGLLFSYEQYF. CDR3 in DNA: TGTGCCAGCAGCTTAGAGACGGGCCTGCTATTTTCCTACGAGCAGTACTTC.

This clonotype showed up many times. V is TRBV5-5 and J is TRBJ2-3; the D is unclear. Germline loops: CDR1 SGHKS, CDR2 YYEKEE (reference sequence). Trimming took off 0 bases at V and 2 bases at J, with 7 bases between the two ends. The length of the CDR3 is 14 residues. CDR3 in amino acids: CASSLDRNTDTQYF. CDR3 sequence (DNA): TGTGCCAGCAGCTTGGATAGGAACACAGATACGCAGTATTTT.

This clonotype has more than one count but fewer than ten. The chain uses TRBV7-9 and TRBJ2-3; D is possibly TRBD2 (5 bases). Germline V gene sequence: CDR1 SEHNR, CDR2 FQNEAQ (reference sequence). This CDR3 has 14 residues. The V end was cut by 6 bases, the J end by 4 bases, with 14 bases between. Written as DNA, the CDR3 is TGTGCCAGCAGTCGAGCGGCACTTTCAGATACGCAGTATTTT. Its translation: CASSRAALSDTQYF.

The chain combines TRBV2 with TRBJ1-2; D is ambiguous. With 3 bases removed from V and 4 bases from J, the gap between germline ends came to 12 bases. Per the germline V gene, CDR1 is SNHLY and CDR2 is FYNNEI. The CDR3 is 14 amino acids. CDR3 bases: TGTGCCAGCAGTGATGTGCGTCGGCCCTATGGCTACACCTTC. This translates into CASSDVRRPYGYTF.

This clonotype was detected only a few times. The CDR3 protein is CASRTSDRAYEQYF. The CDR3, as DNA: TGTGCCAGCAGAACTTCGGACAGGGCCTACGAGCAGTACTTC. V gene TRBV6-1 combines with J gene TRBJ2-7; 8 nucleotides align to TRBD1. V lost 6 bases and J lost 2; bases outside the gene matches: 6. Germline V CDR1 and CDR2: MNHNS, SASEGT. The CDR3 loop spans 14 amino acids.

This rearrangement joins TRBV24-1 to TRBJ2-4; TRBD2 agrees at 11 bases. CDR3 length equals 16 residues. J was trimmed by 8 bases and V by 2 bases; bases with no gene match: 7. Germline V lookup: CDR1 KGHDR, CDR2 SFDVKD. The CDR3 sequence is CATSDSRLAGSDIQYF. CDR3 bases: TGTGCCACCAGTGATTCTAGACTAGCGGGATCGGACATTCAGTACTTC.

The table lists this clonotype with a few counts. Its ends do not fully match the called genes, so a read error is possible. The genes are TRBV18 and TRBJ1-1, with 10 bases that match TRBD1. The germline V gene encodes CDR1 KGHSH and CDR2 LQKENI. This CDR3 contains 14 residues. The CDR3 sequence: CASSPQGQGTEAFF. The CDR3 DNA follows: TGTGCTAGCTCACCACAGGGACAGGGGACTGAAGCTTTCTTT. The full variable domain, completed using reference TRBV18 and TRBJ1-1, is NAGVMQNPRHLVRRRGQEARLRCSPMKGHSHVYWYRQLPEEGLKFMVYLQKENIIDESGMPKERFSAEFPKEGPSILRIQQVVRGDSAAYFCASSPQGQGTEAFFGQGTRLTVV.

CDR3 loop: CASSYWTGGEQYF. In DNA, the CDR3 is TGTGCCAGCAGTTACTGGACAGGGGGCGAGCAGTACTTC. This chain joins TRBV6-5 and TRBJ2-7, with 10 bases aligning to TRBD1. The germline CDR1 and CDR2 sequences are MNHEY and SVGAGI. V shed 1 base and J 6 bases; nucleotides not matched to a gene: 0. The CDR3 has 13 residues.

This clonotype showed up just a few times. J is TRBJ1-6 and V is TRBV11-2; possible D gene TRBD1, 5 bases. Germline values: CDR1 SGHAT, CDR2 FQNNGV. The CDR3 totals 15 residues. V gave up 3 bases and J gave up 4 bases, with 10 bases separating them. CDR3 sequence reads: CASSLSRQYNSPLHF. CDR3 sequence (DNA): TGTGCCAGCAGCTTGTCCAGACAGTATAATTCACCCCTCCACTTT.

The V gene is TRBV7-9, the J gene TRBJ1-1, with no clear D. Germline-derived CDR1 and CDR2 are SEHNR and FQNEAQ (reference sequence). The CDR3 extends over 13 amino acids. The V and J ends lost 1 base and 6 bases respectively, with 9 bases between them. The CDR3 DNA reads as TGTGCCAGCAGCTTAGGAGGGAGCGCTGAAGCTTTCTTT. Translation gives CASSLGGSAEAFF.